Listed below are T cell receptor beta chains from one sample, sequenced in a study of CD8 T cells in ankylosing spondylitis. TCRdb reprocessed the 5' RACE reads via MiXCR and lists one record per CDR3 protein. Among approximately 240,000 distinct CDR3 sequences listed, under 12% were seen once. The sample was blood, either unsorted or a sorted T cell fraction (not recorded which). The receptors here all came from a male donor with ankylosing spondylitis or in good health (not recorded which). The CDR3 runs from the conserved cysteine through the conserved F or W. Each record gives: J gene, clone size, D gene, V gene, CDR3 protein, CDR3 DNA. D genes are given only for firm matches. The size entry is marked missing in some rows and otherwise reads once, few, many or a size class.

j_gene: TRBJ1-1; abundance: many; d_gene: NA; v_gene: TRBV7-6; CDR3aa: CASSLGGLVTEAFF; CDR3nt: TGTGCCAGCAGCCTAGGTGGGTTAGTAACTGAAGCTTTCTTT
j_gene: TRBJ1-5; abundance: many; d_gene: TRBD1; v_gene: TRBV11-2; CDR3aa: CASSRGQLIANNQPQHF; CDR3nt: TGTGCCAGCAGCCGGGGACAGCTGATAGCCAACAATCAGCCCCAGCATTTT
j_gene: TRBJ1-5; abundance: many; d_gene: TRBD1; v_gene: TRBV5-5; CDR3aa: CASSLLGGRGNQPQHF; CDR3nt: TGTGCCAGCAGCTTGTTAGGGGGCAGGGGCAATCAGCCCCAGCATTTT
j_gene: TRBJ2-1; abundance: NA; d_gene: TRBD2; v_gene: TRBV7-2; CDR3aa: CASSLSLGLAGSHEQFF; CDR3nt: TGTGCCAGCAGCCTCTCCCTAGGGCTAGCGGGATCCCATGAGCAGTTCTTC
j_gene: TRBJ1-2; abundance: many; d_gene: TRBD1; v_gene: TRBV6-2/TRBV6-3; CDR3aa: CASTKQGSGYTF; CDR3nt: TGTGCCAGCACTAAACAGGGGAGTGGCTACACCTTC
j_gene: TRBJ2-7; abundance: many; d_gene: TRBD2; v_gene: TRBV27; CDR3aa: CASSLSLAGAYEQYF; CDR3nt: TGCGCCAGCAGCTTGTCCCTAGCGGGAGCCTACGAGCAGTACTTC
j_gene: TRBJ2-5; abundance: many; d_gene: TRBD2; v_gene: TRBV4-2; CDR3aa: CASSQVGTSGNVGETQYF; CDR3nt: TGTGCCAGCAGCCAAGTTGGGACTAGCGGAAATGTGGGAGAGACCCAGTACTTC
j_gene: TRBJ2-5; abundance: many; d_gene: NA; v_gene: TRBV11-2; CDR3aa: CASSLGRAMGETQYF; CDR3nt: TGTGCCAGCAGCTTAGGCAGGGCAATGGGAGAGACCCAGTACTTC
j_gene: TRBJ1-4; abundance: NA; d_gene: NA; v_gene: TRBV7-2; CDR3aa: CASSLQGVGEKLFF; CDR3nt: TGTGCCAGCAGCCTACAGGGTGTCGGTGAAAAACTGTTTTTT
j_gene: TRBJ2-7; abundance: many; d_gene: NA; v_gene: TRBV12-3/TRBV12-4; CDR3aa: CASSSETYLEQYF; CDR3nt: TGTGCCAGCAGTTCGGAAACTTATCTCGAGCAGTACTTC
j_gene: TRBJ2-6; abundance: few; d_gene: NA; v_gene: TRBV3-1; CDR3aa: CASSQDAGANVLTF; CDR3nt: TGTGCCAGCAGCCAAGACGCCGGGGCCAACGTCCTGACTTTC
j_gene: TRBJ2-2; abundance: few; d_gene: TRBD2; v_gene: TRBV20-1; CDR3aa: CSARMLAGSGELFF; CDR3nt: TGCAGTGCTAGGATGTTAGCGGGGAGCGGGGAGCTGTTTTTT
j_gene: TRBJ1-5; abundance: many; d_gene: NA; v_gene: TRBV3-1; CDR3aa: CASSQDSGMPQHF; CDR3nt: TGTGCCAGCAGCCAAGACAGCGGCATGCCCCAGCATTTT
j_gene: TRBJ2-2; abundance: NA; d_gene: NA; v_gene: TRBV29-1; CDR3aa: CSVKTGRGELFF; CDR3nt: TGCAGCGTAAAAACTGGACGCGGGGAGCTGTTTTTT
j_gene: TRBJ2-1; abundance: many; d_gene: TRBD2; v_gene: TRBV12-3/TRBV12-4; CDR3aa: CASSLNFGGAYFNEQFF; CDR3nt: TGTGCCAGCAGTCTAAACTTCGGGGGGGCCTATTTTAATGAGCAGTTCTTC
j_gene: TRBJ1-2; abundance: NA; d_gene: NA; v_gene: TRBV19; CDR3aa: CASSMIQGYGYTF; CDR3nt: TGTGCCAGTAGTATGATCCAGGGCTATGGCTACACCTTC
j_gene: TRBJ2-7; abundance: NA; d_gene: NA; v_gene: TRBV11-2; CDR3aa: CASSLDPDRTYSYEQYF; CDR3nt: TGTGCCAGCAGCTTAGATCCCGACAGGACTTACTCCTACGAGCAGTACTTC
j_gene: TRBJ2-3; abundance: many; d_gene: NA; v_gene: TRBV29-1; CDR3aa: CSVGQGTDTQYF; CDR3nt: TGCAGCGTTGGGCAGGGGACAGATACGCAGTATTTT
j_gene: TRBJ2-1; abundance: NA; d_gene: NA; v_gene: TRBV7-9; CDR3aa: CASSYASAYYNEQFF; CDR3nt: TGTGCCAGCAGCTATGCAAGCGCCTACTACAATGAGCAGTTCTTC
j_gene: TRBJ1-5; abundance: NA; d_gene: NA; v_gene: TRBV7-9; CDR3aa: CANATATRNQPQHF; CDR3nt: TGTGCCAACGCGACGGCCACTAGGAATCAGCCCCAGCATTTT
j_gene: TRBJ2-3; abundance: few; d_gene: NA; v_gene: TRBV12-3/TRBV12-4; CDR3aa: CASSLRDRRLYTQYF; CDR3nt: TGTGCCAGCAGTTTGAGGGACCGACGTTTGTATACGCAGTATTTT
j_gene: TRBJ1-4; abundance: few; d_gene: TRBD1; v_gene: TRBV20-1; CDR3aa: CSAVRDSNEKLFF; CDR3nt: TGCAGTGCCGTCCGGGACAGTAATGAAAAACTGTTTTTT
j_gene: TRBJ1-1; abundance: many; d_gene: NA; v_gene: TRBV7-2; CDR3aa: CASSLAPNTEAFF; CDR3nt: TGTGCCAGCAGCCTGGCTCCGAACACTGAAGCTTTCTTT
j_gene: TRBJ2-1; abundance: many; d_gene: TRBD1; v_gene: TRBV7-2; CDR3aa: CASSSRQGRNEQFF; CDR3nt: TGTGCCAGCAGCTCTCGACAGGGAAGGAATGAGCAGTTCTTC
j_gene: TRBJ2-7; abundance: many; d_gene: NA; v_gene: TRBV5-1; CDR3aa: CASSSPQGFTGSYEQYF; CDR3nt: TGCGCCAGCAGCTCGCCCCAGGGGTTCACCGGCTCCTACGAGCAGTACTTC
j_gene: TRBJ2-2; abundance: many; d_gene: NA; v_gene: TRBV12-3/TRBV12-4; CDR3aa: CASSLKGSGTGELFF; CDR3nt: TGTGCCAGCAGTTTGAAGGGAAGTGGGACCGGGGAGCTGTTTTTT
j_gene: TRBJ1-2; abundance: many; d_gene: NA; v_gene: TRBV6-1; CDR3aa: CASSEAAGLGGYTF; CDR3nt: TGTGCCAGCAGTGAAGCAGCGGGGCTGGGTGGCTACACCTTC